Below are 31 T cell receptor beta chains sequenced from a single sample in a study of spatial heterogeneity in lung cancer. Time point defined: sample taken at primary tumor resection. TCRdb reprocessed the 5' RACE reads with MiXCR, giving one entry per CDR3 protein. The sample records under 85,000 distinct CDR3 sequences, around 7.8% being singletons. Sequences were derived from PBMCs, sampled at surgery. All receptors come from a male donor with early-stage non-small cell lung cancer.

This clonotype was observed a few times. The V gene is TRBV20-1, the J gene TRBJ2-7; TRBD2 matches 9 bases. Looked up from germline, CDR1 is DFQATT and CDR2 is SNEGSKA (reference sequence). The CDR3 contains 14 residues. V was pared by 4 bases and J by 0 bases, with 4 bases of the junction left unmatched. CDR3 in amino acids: CSATPSGTSYEQYF. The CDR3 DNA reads TGCAGTGCTACCCCTAGCGGGACCTCCTACGAGCAGTACTTC.

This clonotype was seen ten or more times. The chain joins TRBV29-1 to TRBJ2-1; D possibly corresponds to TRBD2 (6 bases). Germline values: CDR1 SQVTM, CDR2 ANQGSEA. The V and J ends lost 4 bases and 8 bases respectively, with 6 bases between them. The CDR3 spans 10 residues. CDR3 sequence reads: CSVGGDEQFF. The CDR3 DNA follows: TGCAGCGTTGGCGGGGATGAGCAGTTCTTC.

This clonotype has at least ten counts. CDR3 protein: CATSGGLAGEGRTGELFF. DNA of the CDR3: TGTGCCACCTCGGGGGGACTAGCGGGAGAGGGACGCACCGGGGAGCTGTTTTTT. The rearrangement joins TRBV10-3 to TRBJ2-2; 14 bases align to TRBD2. CDR3 size: 18 residues. In germline, CDR1 is ENHRY, CDR2 SYGVKD. V lost 10 bases and J lost 4; bases outside the gene matches: 14.

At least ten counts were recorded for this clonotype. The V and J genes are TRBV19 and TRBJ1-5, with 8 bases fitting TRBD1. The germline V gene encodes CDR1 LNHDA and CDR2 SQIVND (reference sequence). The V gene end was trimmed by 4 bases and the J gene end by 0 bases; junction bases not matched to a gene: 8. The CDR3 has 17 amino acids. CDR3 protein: CASSKKFQGASNQPQHF. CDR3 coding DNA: TGTGCCAGTAGTAAAAAATTCCAGGGGGCTAGCAATCAGCCCCAGCATTTT.

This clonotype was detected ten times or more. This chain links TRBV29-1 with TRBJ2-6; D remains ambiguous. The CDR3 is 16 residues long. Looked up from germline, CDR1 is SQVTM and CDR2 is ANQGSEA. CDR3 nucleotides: TGCACCTTAGACCGGAGCCACATCTCTGGGGCCAACGTCCTGACTTTC. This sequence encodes CTLDRSHISGANVLTF. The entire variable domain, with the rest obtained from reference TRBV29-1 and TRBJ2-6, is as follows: SAVISQKPSRDICQRGTSLTIQCQVDSQVTMMFWYRQQPGQSLTLIATANQGSEATYESGFVIDKFPISRPNLTFSTLTVSNMSPEDSSIYLCTLDRSHISGANVLTFGAGSRLTVL.

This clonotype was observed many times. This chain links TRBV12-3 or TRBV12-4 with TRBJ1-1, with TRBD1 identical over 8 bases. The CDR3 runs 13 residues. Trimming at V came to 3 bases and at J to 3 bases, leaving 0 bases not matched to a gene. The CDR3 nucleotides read TGTGCCAGCAGTTTGGACAGGGACACTGAAGCTTTCTTT. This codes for CASSLDRDTEAFF.

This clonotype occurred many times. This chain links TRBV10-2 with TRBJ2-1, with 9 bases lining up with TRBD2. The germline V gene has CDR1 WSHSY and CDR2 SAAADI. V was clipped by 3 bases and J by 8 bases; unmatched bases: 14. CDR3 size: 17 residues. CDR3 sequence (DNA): TGCGCCAGCAGTGACCGCTCCGGGACTAGCTATAGCTATGAGCAGTTCTTC. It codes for CASSDRSGTSYSYEQFF.

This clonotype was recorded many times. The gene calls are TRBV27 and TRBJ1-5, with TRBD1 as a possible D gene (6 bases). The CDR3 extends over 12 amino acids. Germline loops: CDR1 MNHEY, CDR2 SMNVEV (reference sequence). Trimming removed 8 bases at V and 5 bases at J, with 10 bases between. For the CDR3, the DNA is TGTGCCAGCGGGGACACCTATCAGCCCCAGCATTTT. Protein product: CASGDTYQPQHF.

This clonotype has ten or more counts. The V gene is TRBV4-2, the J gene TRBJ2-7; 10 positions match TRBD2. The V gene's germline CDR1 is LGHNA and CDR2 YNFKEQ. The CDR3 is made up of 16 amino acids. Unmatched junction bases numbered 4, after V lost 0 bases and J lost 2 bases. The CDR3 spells CASSQEGTSGAYEQYF. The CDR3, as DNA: TGTGCCAGCAGCCAAGAGGGTACTAGCGGGGCCTACGAGCAGTACTTC.

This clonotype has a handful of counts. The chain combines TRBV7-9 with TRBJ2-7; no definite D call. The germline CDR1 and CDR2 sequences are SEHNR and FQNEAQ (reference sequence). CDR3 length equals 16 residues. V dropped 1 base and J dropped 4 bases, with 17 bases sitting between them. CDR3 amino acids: CASSLVSGGRGYEQYF. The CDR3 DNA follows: TGTGCCAGCAGCTTAGTATCAGGCGGCCGCGGTTACGAGCAGTACTTC.

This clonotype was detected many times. This CDR3 reads CASSLATGGTEAFF. The DNA of the CDR3 is TGTGCCAGCAGCTTAGCCACAGGGGGCACTGAAGCTTTCTTT. The chain is built from TRBV7-2 and TRBJ1-1; TRBD1 matches at 8 bases. The CDR3 totals 14 residues. The V gene end was trimmed by 0 bases and the J gene end by 4 bases; junction bases not matched to a gene: 1. The V gene's germline CDR1 is SGHTA and CDR2 FQGNSA.

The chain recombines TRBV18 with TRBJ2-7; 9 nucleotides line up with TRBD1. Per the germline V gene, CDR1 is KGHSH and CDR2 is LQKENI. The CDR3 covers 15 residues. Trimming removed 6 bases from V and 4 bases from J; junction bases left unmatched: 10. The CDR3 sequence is CASSTGQGRIYEQYF. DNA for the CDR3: TGTGCCAGCTCGACCGGACAGGGGCGAATTTACGAGCAGTACTTC.

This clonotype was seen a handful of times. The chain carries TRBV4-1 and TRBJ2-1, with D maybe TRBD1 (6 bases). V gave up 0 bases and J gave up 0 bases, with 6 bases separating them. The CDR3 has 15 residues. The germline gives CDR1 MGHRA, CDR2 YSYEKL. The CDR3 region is CASSQDRGSYNEQFF. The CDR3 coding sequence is TGCGCCAGCAGCCAAGACAGGGGCTCCTACAATGAGCAGTTCTTC.

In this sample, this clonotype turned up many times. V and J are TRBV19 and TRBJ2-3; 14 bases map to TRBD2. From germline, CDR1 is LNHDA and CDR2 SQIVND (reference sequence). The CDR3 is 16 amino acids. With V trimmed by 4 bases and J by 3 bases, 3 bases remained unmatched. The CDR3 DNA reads TGTGCCAGTAGTAGGACTAGCGGGAGGACGACAGATACGCAGTATTTT. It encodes CASSRTSGRTTDTQYF.

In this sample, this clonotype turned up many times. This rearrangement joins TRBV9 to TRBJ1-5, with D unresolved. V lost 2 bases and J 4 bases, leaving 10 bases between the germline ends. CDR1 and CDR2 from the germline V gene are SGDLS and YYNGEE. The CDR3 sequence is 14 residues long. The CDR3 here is CASSVGSLNQPQHF. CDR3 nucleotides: TGTGCCAGCAGCGTCGGCAGTCTAAATCAGCCCCAGCATTTT.

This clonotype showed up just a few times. The CDR3 is CSARSAFSPLHF. CDR3 DNA: TGCAGTGCTAGATCGGCTTTCTCACCCCTCCACTTT. The chain has TRBV20-1 and TRBJ1-6; no definite D call. V gave up 2 bases and J gave up 10 bases, with 9 bases separating them. The CDR3 spans 12 residues. Germline CDR1 and CDR2: DFQATT and SNEGSKA (reference sequence).

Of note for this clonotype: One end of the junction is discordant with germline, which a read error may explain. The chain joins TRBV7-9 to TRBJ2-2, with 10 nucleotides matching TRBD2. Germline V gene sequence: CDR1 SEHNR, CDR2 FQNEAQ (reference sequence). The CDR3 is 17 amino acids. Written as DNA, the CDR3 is TGTGCCAGCAGCTTCCTGGCTAGCGGGAGTTTTGGCGGGGAGCGGTTTTTT. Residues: CASSFLASGSFGGERFF.

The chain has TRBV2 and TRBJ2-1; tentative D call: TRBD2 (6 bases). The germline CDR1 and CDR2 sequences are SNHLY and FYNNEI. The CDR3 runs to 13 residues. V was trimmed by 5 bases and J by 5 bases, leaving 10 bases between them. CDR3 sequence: CASSRDSDNEQFF. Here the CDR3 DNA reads TGTGCCAGCAGTAGGGACTCTGACAATGAGCAGTTCTTC.

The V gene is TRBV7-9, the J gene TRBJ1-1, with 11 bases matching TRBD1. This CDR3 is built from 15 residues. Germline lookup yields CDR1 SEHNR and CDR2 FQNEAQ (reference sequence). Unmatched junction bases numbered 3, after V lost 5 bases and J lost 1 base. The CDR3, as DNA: TGTGCCAGCAGCGGACAGGGGGCGTCGAACACTGAAGCTTTCTTT. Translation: CASSGQGASNTEAFF.

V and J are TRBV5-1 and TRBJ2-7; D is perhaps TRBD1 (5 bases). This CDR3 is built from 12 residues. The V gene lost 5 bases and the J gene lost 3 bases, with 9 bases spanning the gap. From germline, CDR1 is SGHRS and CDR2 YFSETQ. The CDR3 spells CASRSQGYEQYF. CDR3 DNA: TGCGCCAGCAGATCCCAGGGCTACGAGCAGTACTTC.

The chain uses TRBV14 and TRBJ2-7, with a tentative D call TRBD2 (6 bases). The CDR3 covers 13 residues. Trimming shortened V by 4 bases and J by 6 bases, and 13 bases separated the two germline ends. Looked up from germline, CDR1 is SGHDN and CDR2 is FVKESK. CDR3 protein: CASSPRLEGEQYF. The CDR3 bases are TGTGCCAGCAGCCCCAGACTAGAGGGCGAGCAGTACTTC.

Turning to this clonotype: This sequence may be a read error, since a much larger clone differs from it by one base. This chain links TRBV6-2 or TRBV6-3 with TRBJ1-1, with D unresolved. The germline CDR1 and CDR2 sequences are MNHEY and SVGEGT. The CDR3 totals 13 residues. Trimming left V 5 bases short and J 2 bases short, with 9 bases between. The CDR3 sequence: CASSRHFNTEAFF. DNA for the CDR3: TGTGCCAGCAGTCGACACTTTAACACTGAAGCTTTCTTT.

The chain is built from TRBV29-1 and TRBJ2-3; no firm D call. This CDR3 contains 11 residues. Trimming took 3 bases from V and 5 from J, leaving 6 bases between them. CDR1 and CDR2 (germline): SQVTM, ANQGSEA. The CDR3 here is CSVEEQDTQYF. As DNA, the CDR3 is TGCAGCGTTGAGGAACAAGATACGCAGTATTTT.

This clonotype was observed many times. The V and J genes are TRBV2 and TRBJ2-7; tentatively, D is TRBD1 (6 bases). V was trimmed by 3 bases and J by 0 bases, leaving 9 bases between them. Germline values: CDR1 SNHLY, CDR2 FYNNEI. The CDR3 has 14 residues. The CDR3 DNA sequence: TGTGCCAGCAGTGAGCAGGGGAGCTCCTACGAGCAGTACTTC. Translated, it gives CASSEQGSSYEQYF.

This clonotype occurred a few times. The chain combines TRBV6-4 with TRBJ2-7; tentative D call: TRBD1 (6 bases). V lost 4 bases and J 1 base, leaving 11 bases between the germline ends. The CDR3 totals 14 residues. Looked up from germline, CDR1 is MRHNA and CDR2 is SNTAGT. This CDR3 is CASSVSDSSYEQYF. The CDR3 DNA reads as TGTGCCAGCAGTGTCTCGGACAGTTCCTACGAGCAGTACTTC.

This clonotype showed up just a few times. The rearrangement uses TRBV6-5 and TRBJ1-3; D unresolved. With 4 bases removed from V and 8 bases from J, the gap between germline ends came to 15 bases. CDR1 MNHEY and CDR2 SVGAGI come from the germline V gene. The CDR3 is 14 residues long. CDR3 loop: CASSSGFDGYTIYF. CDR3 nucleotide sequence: TGTGCCAGCAGTTCCGGGTTCGACGGGTACACCATATATTTT.

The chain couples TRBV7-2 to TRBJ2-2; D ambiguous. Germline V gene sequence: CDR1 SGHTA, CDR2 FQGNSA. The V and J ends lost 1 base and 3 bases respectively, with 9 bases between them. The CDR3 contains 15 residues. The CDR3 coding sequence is TGTGCCAGCAGCTTAGAGGGTTTGGACACCGGGGAGCTGTTTTTT. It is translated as CASSLEGLDTGELFF.

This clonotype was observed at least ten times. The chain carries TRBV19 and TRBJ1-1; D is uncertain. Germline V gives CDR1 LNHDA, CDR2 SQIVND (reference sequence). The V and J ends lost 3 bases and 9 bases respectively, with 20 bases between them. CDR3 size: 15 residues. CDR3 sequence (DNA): TGTGCCAGTAGTATGGCTACGAGGCCCGATTCTAAAGCTTTCTTT. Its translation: CASSMATRPDSKAFF. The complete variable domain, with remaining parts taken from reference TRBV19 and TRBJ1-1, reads DGGITQSPKYLFRKEGQNVTLSCEQNLNHDAMYWYRQDPGQGLRLIYYSQIVNDFQKGDIAEGYSVSREKKESFPLTVTSAQKNPTAFYLCASSMATRPDSKAFFGQGTRLTVV.

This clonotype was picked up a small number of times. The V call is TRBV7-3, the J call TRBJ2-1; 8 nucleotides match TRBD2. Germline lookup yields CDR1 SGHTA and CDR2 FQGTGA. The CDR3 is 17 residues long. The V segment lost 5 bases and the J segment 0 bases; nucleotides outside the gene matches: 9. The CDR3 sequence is CASSPPERGSSYNEQFF. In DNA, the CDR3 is TGTGCCAGCAGCCCCCCTGAGCGGGGGAGCTCCTACAATGAGCAGTTCTTC.

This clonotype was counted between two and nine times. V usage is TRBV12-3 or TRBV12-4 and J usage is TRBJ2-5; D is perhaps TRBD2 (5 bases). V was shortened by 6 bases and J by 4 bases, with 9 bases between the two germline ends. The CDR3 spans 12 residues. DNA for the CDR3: TGTGCCAGCAGCCCTCGGGGAGAGACCCAGTACTTC. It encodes CASSPRGETQYF.

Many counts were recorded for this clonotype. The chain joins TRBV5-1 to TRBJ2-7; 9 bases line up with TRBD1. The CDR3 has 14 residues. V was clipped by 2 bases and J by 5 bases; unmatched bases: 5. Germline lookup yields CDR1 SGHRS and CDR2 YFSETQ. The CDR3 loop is CASSLGTGLNEQYF. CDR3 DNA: TGCGCCAGCAGCTTAGGGACAGGGTTGAACGAGCAGTACTTC. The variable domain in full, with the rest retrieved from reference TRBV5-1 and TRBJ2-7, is KAGVTQTPRYLIKTRGQQVTLSCSPISGHRSVSWYQQTPGQGLQFLFEYFSETQRNKGNFPGRFSGRQFSNSRSEMNVSTLELGDSALYLCASSLGTGLNEQYFGPGTRLTVT.